This T cell receptor beta chain was obtained from a study of blood T cell dynamics during melanoma immunotherapy (dated by TCRdb to the early 2020s). Regarding the study in general: All patients had metastatic melanoma and were given first-line pembrolizumab or nivolumab plus ipilimumab as standard of care in the United Kingdom. To identify early correlates of response, the study profiled peripheral T cell receptor repertoires in patients with metastatic melanoma before and after one cycle of checkpoint inhibitor therapy. The training cohort consisted of consecutive patients, while an additional independent group of patients from the same centre was pooled to form an external validation set.

V was cut back by 4 bases and J by 9 bases, leaving a gap of 11 bases between them. From the cysteine up to the phenylalanine, the CDR3 has a length of 12 residues. Of the read, only the CDR3 DNA is kept; its 36 bases are in frame from base 1. Via the germline V gene, CDR1 is SNHLY and CDR2 FYNNEI. Note on this clone: Its antigen is unknown. The record has no base qualities; no much larger clone is one base away.

For every bulk PBMC sample, a fixed 350 ng of DNA was loaded. Following the manufacturer instructions, the immunoSEQ TCRb Assay kit was used to amplify TCR beta CDR3 sequences from genomic DNA. The KAPA Library Quantification Kit for Illumina platforms was used to quantify the pooled libraries by qPCR. Sequencing of the pooled libraries was done on an Illumina NextSeq 500, with clustering at roughly 0.55-1.1 pM. As for how the authors treated the data: TCR data were analyzed with immunoSEQ ANALYZER and the R LymphoSeq package. A rearrangement efficiency score was calculated as productive divided by the sum of productive and non-productive CDR3 sequences. Within each patient, timepoints were compared pairwise for clonality, measured with the Gini coefficient, and for diversity, measured with the Renyi index at alpha=1. In LymphoSeq, clonal relatedness was computed using an edit distance of 3, and repertoire similarity was computed using the Bhattacharyya coefficient. To classify response, a linear discriminant analysis based on week-3 changes in clonality and diversity was built using the R MASS and caret packages. TCRdb mirrors the immuneACCESS table, restricted to in-frame sequences. Some clones are absent from its copies; in checked studies, under half trace to an unresolved V gene, and the reason for the others is unknown. For V, J and clone size, that table is used; D and trimming come from the DNA. The table for this sample lists about 13,000 clones; about 86% of them were counted only once. Less than 5.5% of the sample goes to the ten largest clones.

What the work shows at the level of the full study, not this receptor alone: The study could not determine whether the T cell clones driving repertoire changes were melanoma-specific or reflected general immune activation. The relatively small sample size was acknowledged as a potential limitation on generalization of the results. Patients who later achieved disease control showed a bifurcated PBMC repertoire reorganization at W3, with increased clonality or increased diversity, unlike progressors.

Explained via the paper, the time point label denotes: pre-treatment baseline. Blood was sampled before treatment (T0) and at week 3 (W3), after the first cycle of checkpoint blockade. Except for a couple of patients with rapid clinical progression, response was assessed 12 weeks after the first infusion by RECIST 1.1; disease control meant complete response, partial response or stable disease. Any patient who had received prior systemic cancer treatment, was on concomitant immunosuppressant therapy or had synchronous other active malignancies was excluded. Bulk PBMC and plasma cell-free DNA were both sequenced for TCR beta so that circulating cells and T cell turnover could be tracked. PBMC were isolated from blood with Lymphoprep and SepMate tubes, followed by red cell lysis. QIAamp DNA Blood Mini kits were used to extract DNA from PBMC and sorted T cell subsets.

This clonotype originated in a human donor with melanoma. Sequences were derived from blood, sampled from a patient treated with checkpoint blockade. The sequence links TRBV2 to TRBJ2-3; the D segment might be TRBD1 or TRBD2, since each matches 6 bases. In nucleotides, the sequence is TGTGCCAGCAGTGTAAGAGGGGGGACGCAGTATTTT. Translated, it reads CASSVRGGTQYF.